Reported below is one T cell receptor (beta chain). These data belong to a study of blood T cells in healthy people across ages. Then a second PCR, running about 6 to 12 cycles, was carried out with a sample-barcoded 5' primer and a J-beta primer mix. TCRdb called the 5' RACE reads again in MiXCR, with one record for every CDR3 protein. The table includes approximately 1.5 million distinct CDR3 sequences, 42% detected once. The CDR3 length is 15 residues. The germline CDR1 and CDR2 sequences are SGDLS and YYNGEE. V was clipped by 0 bases and J by 8 bases; unmatched bases: 6. The chain combines TRBV9 with TRBJ1-2; 11 nucleotides agree with TRBD1. The receptor's source is a young woman in good health. The sample was blood. CDR3 in amino acids: CASSVDGQGARGYTF. The CDR3 DNA follows: TGTGCCAGCAGCGTAGACGGACAGGGGGCGAGGGGCTACACCTTC.